This entry is about one TCR beta chain. The CDR3 has 15 amino acids. The J segment lost 6 bases and the V segment lost 7 bases, leaving 9 bases of the junction unmatched. Germline CDR1 and CDR2: MNHEY and SVGAGI. The record originates from a study of blood T cell repertoires in COVID-19. Study at large: The cDNA or gDNA used as material had been derived from T cells, B-cell-depleted T cells, or PBMCs.

TCRdb's copy holds only in-frame clones and misses some; the assay was immunoSEQ multiplex PCR. The sample shows about 140,000 clones, 84% of them seen only once. The V call is TRBV6-5, the J call TRBJ2-2; 9 positions match TRBD1. This TCR was recovered from a man aged 25-40 years with COVID-19, enrolled during active disease. Source material: peripheral blood. CDR3 amino acids: CASNRDRDRAGELFF. CDR3 bases: TGTGCCAGCAACAGGGACAGGGATCGCGCCGGGGAGCTGTTTTTT.